Listed below are T cell receptor beta chains from one sample, sequenced in a study of cytomegalovirus exposure and HLA in healthy donors. TCRdb's table, derived via immunoSEQ multiplex PCR, lists solely in-frame clones and lacks some. The profile covers roughly 100,000 clones, with around 77% appearing a single time and 8% to 10% taken by the ten largest. The sequencing sample was made of PBMCs. These receptors came from a male donor in good health and CMV-seropositive. Both conserved end residues are part of each CDR3. The D gene is left open where the match is weak. Clone size, where shown, is once, few, many, or a class for clones that have expanded.

CDR3: CASRGQAVANVLTF; DNA: TGTGCCAGTAGGGGTCAGGCCGTGGCCAACGTCCTGACTTTC; J: TRBJ2-6; D: -; V: TRBV19; size: once
CDR3: CASSYTPGTDANTEAFF; DNA: TGTGCCAGCTCCTACACCCCCGGGACAGATGCGAACACTGAAGCTTTCTTT; J: TRBJ1-1; D: TRBD1; V: TRBV28; size: -
CDR3: CASSAATSGSYNEQFF; DNA: TGTGCCAGCAGCGCTGCGACTAGCGGGAGTTACAATGAGCAGTTCTTC; J: TRBJ2-1; D: TRBD2; V: TRBV7-3; size: -
CDR3: CASSQASGALGRMTQFF; DNA: TGCGCCAGCAGCCAAGCTAGCGGTGCCCTCGGTCGGATGACGCAGTTCTTC; J: TRBJ2-1; D: TRBD2; V: TRBV4-3; size: -
CDR3: CASTLDEGLFGNTIYF; DNA: TGTGCCAGCACCCTAGATGAGGGACTCTTTGGAAACACCATATATTTT; J: TRBJ1-3; D: -; V: TRBV28; size: -
CDR3: CASSAPGRGETQYF; DNA: TGTGCCAGCAGCGCCCCAGGGAGGGGGGAGACCCAGTACTTC; J: TRBJ2-5; D: -; V: TRBV9; size: -
CDR3: CASSPQQNQETQYF; DNA: TGTGCCAGCTCACCACAACAAAACCAAGAGACCCAGTACTTC; J: TRBJ2-5; D: -; V: TRBV18; size: once
CDR3: CSSSLGGSSEEQYF; DNA: TGTTCCAGCAGTCTCGGCGGGTCCTCGGAGGAGCAGTACTTC; J: TRBJ2-7; D: -; V: TRBV7-9; size: -
CDR3: CARDNLNTEAFF; DNA: TGTGCCCGAGACAATTTGAACACTGAAGCTTTCTTT; J: TRBJ1-1; D: -; V: TRBV30; size: -
CDR3: CASSYRGTSGSHEQFF; DNA: TGTGCCAGCAGTTATAGGGGGACTAGCGGGAGTCATGAGCAGTTCTTC; J: TRBJ2-1; D: TRBD2; V: TRBV6-5; size: -
CDR3: CASTPDRPNEKLFF; DNA: TGTGCCAGCACCCCTGACAGACCTAATGAAAAACTGTTTTTT; J: TRBJ1-4; D: -; V: TRBV2; size: once
CDR3: CASSFRGSYNEQFF; DNA: TGTGCCAGCAGCTTCCGGGGTTCCTACAATGAGCAGTTCTTC; J: TRBJ2-1; D: -; V: TRBV5-6; size: -
CDR3: CASRLTRSSGNTIYF; DNA: TGTGCCAGCAGACTTACCCGGTCCTCTGGAAACACCATATATTTT; J: TRBJ1-3; D: -; V: TRBV6-5; size: -
CDR3: CASSHWDWPYEQYF; DNA: TGTGCCAGCAGCCACTGGGACTGGCCCTACGAGCAGTACTTC; J: TRBJ2-7; D: -; V: TRBV7-9; size: -
CDR3: CASSFGSGGNTIYF; DNA: TGTGCCAGCAGCTTCGGCAGCGGTGGAAACACCATATATTTT; J: TRBJ1-3; D: -; V: TRBV7-2; size: -
CDR3: CASSSRLAFDYNEQFF; DNA: TGTGCCAGCAGCTCCCGACTAGCTTTTGACTACAATGAGCAGTTCTTC; J: TRBJ2-1; D: TRBD2; V: TRBV7-9; size: -
CDR3: CASSLVAYSGTPYTGELFF; DNA: TGTGCCAGCAGCTTAGTTGCCTATTCCGGGACACCGTACACCGGGGAGCTGTTTTTT; J: TRBJ2-2; D: -; V: TRBV7-2; size: few
CDR3: CASPPSPGTENTEAFF; DNA: TGTGCCAGCCCACCTTCTCCCGGGACAGAAAACACTGAAGCTTTCTTT; J: TRBJ1-1; D: TRBD1; V: TRBV28; size: -
CDR3: CASSDRDYGYTF; DNA: TGTGCCAGCAGTGACAGGGACTATGGCTACACCTTC; J: TRBJ1-2; D: TRBD1; V: TRBV6-5; size: -
CDR3: CAISDPAGQGAYEQYF; DNA: TGTGCCATCAGTGACCCCGCGGGACAGGGGGCCTACGAGCAGTACTTC; J: TRBJ2-7; D: TRBD1; V: TRBV10-3; size: -
CDR3: CASSPRGGPRSGNTIYF; DNA: TGTGCCAGCAGTCCACGGGGGGGGCCACGCTCTGGAAACACCATATATTTT; J: TRBJ1-3; D: -; V: TRBV27; size: few
CDR3: CASSQDSLAGVTGELFF; DNA: TGTGCCAGCAGCCAAGATTCACTAGCGGGAGTAACCGGGGAGCTGTTTTTT; J: TRBJ2-2; D: TRBD2; V: TRBV4-2; size: -